The clone carrying this TCR beta chain appeared a single time. The record originates from a study of CD8 T cells in Susac syndrome. Random hexamers were used to reverse transcribe an amount of roughly 0.45 to 1 ug RNA. Across 54 Vbeta and 13 Jbeta, immunoSEQ multiplex PCR amplified TCR beta CDR3. In TCRdb, the immunoSEQ multiplex PCR reads were re-called with MiXCR into one record per CDR3 protein. The sample records 200,000 to 250,000 distinct CDR3 sequences, about 94% being singletons. Sequencing of TCR beta was performed on blood CD8+ T cells and on blood CD4+ T cells. Included as multiple sclerosis controls were treatment-naive patients who had stable or active relapsing-remitting disease. Negative isolation yielded the CD8+ and CD4+ T cells, while FACS enriched the TEMRA cells. CDR1 and CDR2 from the germline V gene are SGDLS and YYNGEE. Trimming stripped 0 bases from V and 3 bases from J, with 12 bases between. CDR3 length: 15 amino acids.

The V call is TRBV9, the J call TRBJ1-1; D is undetermined. The sequence derives from a human donor with multiple sclerosis. The sequenced sample consisted of CD8+ T cells from PBMCs. The CDR3 nucleotides are TGTGCCAGCAGCGTAGGGGAGGGATGGGACACTGAAGCTTTCTTT. Translating it yields CASSVGEGWDTEAFF.